This TCR beta chain was sequenced during a study of T cell responses to AZD1222 COVID-19 vaccine. Points from the study as a whole: Clonal diversity may have been underestimated in mostly white British donors. Among those given AZD1222, only 6 or 7 were seropositive at baseline.

Profiled with immunoSEQ multiplex PCR; TCRdb holds only in-frame clones, not every one. Of nearly 200,000 clones listed, 80% to 95% are singletons. Comment on this clone: Its antigen is not known.

The V end was cut by 5 bases, the J end by 4 bases, with 12 bases between. Germline V lookup: CDR1 LNHDA, CDR2 SQIVND (reference sequence). The CDR3 has 13 amino acids. J is TRBJ2-7 and V is TRBV19, with D perhaps TRBD1 (6 bases). The specimen was peripheral blood, collected 28 days after the second AZD1222 dose. This receptor was taken from an adult who received the AZD1222 COVID-19 vaccine. The CDR3 coding sequence is TGTGCCAGTAGTTGGGCAGGGGAATACGAGCAGTACTTC. Translated, it gives CASSWAGEYEQYF.